This entry lists 28 T cell receptor beta chains sequenced from one sample in a study of blood T cell repertoires in COVID-19. The table came from immunoSEQ multiplex PCR; TCRdb's copy has only in-frame clones and leaves some out. The profile shows about 490,000 clones, 75% to 90% of them singletons. Sample: peripheral blood. These TCRs come from a human donor in a cohort sampled during active COVID-19.

V gene TRBV3-1 (or the pseudogene TRBV3-2) combines with J gene TRBJ2-7; 10 positions match TRBD2. The V segment lost 0 bases and the J segment 2 bases; nucleotides outside the gene matches: 1. Germline CDR1 LGHDT, CDR2 YNNKEL (reference sequence). CDR3 length equals 15 residues. CDR3 in amino acids: CASSQELAGAYEQYF. The CDR3 coding sequence is TGTGCCAGCAGCCAAGAGCTAGCGGGGGCCTACGAGCAGTACTTC.

This clone was found once. The gene calls are TRBV6-6 and TRBJ2-6; 9 bases line up with TRBD1. Germline CDR1 is MNHNY and CDR2 is SVGAGI (reference sequence). V lost 6 bases to trimming and J lost 1 base; unmatched junction nucleotides: 4. CDR3 size: 16 residues. This CDR3 is CASSSQGASGANVLTF. CDR3 bases: TGTGCCAGCAGCTCACAGGGGGCTTCTGGGGCCAACGTCCTGACTTTC.

As for this clone: The identical CDR3 is also encoded by other nucleotide sequences in the sample. The V and J genes are TRBV19 and TRBJ1-2; TRBD1 aligns across 8 bases. Germline assignment: CDR1 LNHDA and CDR2 SQIVND (reference sequence). The CDR3 sequence is 12 residues long. V gave up 9 bases and J gave up 4 bases; unmatched junction bases: 4. The CDR3 protein is CASSGQGYGYTF. The CDR3 coding sequence is TGTGCCAGCAGCGGACAGGGCTATGGCTACACCTTC.

This clone was detected a few times. The chain employs TRBV2 and TRBJ1-2, with a weak D call TRBD1 (6 bases). CDR3 size: 14 residues. Germline V gene sequence: CDR1 SNHLY, CDR2 FYNNEI. V lost 6 bases to trimming and J lost 4 bases, with 15 bases between them. Here the CDR3 reads CASSPQGLGYGYTF. The CDR3 region has the DNA TGTGCCAGCAGCCCACAGGGTCTTGGCTATGGCTACACCTTC.

The V and J genes are TRBV5-1 and TRBJ2-1; 10 nucleotides line up with TRBD2. The J segment lost 7 bases and the V segment lost 0 bases, leaving 4 bases of the junction unmatched. Germline values: CDR1 SGHRS, CDR2 YFSETQ. The CDR3 spans 15 residues. As DNA, the CDR3 is TGCGCCAGCAGCTTGGGGCTAGCGGGAGTAAATGAGCAGTTCTTC. Translated, it gives CASSLGLAGVNEQFF.

The chain links TRBV30 to TRBJ2-7, with a possible D match to TRBD2 (6 bases). CDR1 is GTSNPN and CDR2 is SVGIG in the germline V gene (reference sequence). CDR3 length: 14 residues. Trimming shortened V by 0 bases and J by 4 bases, and 13 bases separated the two germline ends. Here the CDR3 DNA reads TGTGCCTGGAGTGTTGTCAGACTAGGGTACGAGCAGTACTTC. This gives the protein CAWSVVRLGYEQYF.

This chain joins TRBV3-1 (or the pseudogene TRBV3-2) and TRBJ2-7; D gene ambiguous. The CDR3 loop spans 14 amino acids. Trimming shortened V by 4 bases and J by 3 bases, and 13 bases separated the two germline ends. The germline gives CDR1 LGHDT, CDR2 YNNKEL (reference sequence). For the CDR3, the DNA is TGTGCCAGCAGCCCCCAAACATCGGGCTACGAGCAGTACTTC. Translation gives CASSPQTSGYEQYF.

The chain has TRBV7-3 and TRBJ2-2; no reliable D call. CDR3 length: 13 amino acids. CDR1 and CDR2 from the germline V gene are SGHTA and FQGTGA. V lost 6 bases and J 4 bases, leaving 9 bases between the germline ends. CDR3 coding DNA: TGTGCCAGCAGAGAACAGCTCACCGGGGAGCTGTTTTTT. It is translated as CASREQLTGELFF. Full variable domain (rest looked up from reference TRBV7-3 and TRBJ2-2): GAGVSQTPSNKVTEKGKYVELRCDPISGHTALYWYRQSLGQGPEFLIYFQGTGAADDSGLPNDRFFAVRPEGSVSTLKIQRTERGDSAVYLCASREQLTGELFFGEGSRLTVL.

The CDR3 loop reads CASRIHRNTEAFF. CDR3 sequence (DNA): TGTGCCAGCAGAATACACAGGAACACTGAAGCTTTCTTT. This rearrangement joins TRBV28 to TRBJ1-1; no clear D. The CDR3 is 13 residues long. Trimming left V 6 bases short and J 1 base short, with 9 bases between. Germline assignment: CDR1 MDHEN and CDR2 SYDVKM.

In this sample, this clone turned up once. This chain joins TRBV5-6 and TRBJ1-4; TRBD1 matches at 9 bases. Germline trimming cut 5 bases from V and 7 bases from J; bases unmatched to any gene: 9. The CDR3 length is 15 residues. The germline gives CDR1 SGHDT, CDR2 YYEEEE. Written as DNA, the CDR3 is TGTGCCAGCAGGCAAACAGGGGGCGGAGGTGAAAAACTGTTTTTT. Translation: CASRQTGGGGEKLFF. The full variable domain, its missing parts supplied by reference TRBV5-6 and TRBJ1-4, is DAGVTQSPTHLIKTRGQQVTLRCSPKSGHDTVSWYQQALGQGPQFIFQYYEEEERQRGNFPDRFSGHQFPNYSSELNVNALLLGDSALYLCASRQTGGGGEKLFFGSGTQLSVL.

Note on this clone: Other nucleotide sequences from this sample produce the same CDR3. The rearrangement links TRBV5-1 to TRBJ1-1; 8 nucleotides line up with TRBD1. CDR1 is SGHRS, CDR2 YFSETQ, per germline. The junction had 3 bases not matched to a gene; V was cut back by 4 bases and J by 1 base. This CDR3 has 14 amino acids. The CDR3 spells CASSPGTGNTEAFF. In nucleotides, the CDR3 is TGCGCCAGCAGCCCGGGGACAGGGAACACTGAAGCTTTCTTT.

This clone has a single count. The chain joins TRBV11-1 to TRBJ2-1; D might be TRBD2 (6 bases). Germline V gives CDR1 SGHAT, CDR2 FQDESV (reference sequence). The CDR3 has 15 residues. V shed 5 bases and J shed 7 bases, with 18 bases lying between them. CDR3 loop: CASSRRGNGSNEQFF. CDR3 in DNA: TGTGCCAGCAGCCGCCGTGGTAACGGGAGTAATGAGCAGTTCTTC.

The V gene is TRBV5-1, the J gene TRBJ1-1; 7 bases match TRBD1. CDR1 SGHRS and CDR2 YFSETQ come from the germline V gene. The V and J ends lost 3 bases and 1 base, in that order; junction bases with no gene match: 12. The CDR3 totals 17 residues. CDR3 DNA: TGCGCCAGCAGCTATACAGGGGATGTAGGAAGGAACACTGAAGCTTTCTTT. As protein: CASSYTGDVGRNTEAFF.

V usage is TRBV30 and J usage is TRBJ1-6; maybe TRBD1 (6 bases). The CDR3 has 15 amino acids. CDR1 is GTSNPN and CDR2 is SVGIG in the germline V gene (reference sequence). V lost 2 bases to trimming and J lost 7 bases, with 15 bases between them. The CDR3 spells CAWSSTGFTNSPLHF. The CDR3 coding sequence is TGTGCCTGGAGTTCAACAGGGTTTACAAATTCACCCCTCCACTTT. Full variable domain (missing parts from reference TRBV30 and TRBJ1-6): SQTIHQWPATLVQPVGSPLSLECTVEGTSNPNLYWYRQAAGRGLQLLFYSVGIGQISSEVPQNLSASRPQDRQFILSSKKLLLSDSGFYLCAWSSTGFTNSPLHFGNGTRLTVT.

With respect to this clone: Other DNA sequences of this sample code for an identical CDR3. The V call is TRBV10-3, the J call TRBJ2-5; 10 nucleotides align to TRBD1. Germline trimming cut 6 bases from V and 5 bases from J; bases unmatched to any gene: 6. Germline loops: CDR1 ENHRY, CDR2 SYGVKD. The CDR3 runs 14 residues. The CDR3 DNA follows: TGTGCCATCAGGGGGGACAGGGGAGGGGAGACCCAGTACTTC. Its protein product is CAIRGDRGGETQYF.

V is TRBV29-1 and J is TRBJ1-2; the match to TRBD1 covers 8 bases. The CDR3 extends over 14 amino acids. Germline V CDR1 and CDR2: SQVTM, ANQGSEA. V trimming: 0 bases; J trimming: 7 bases; junction bases outside the gene matches: 7. The CDR3 spells CSVEDSQGGSGYTF. CDR3 coding DNA: TGCAGCGTTGAAGATTCACAGGGGGGCTCTGGCTACACCTTC. Full variable domain (outside the CDR3, taken from reference TRBV29-1 and TRBJ1-2): SAVISQKPSRDICQRGTSLTIQCQVDSQVTMMFWYRQQPGQSLTLIATANQGSEATYESGFVIDKFPISRPNLTFSTLTVSNMSPEDSSIYLCSVEDSQGGSGYTFGSGTRLTVV.

This chain uses TRBV27 with TRBJ2-1; tentatively, D is TRBD2 (5 bases). V gave up 2 bases and J gave up 2 bases, with 13 bases separating them. The CDR3 is made up of 16 amino acids. Germline CDR1 is MNHEY and CDR2 is SMNVEV (reference sequence). CDR3 coding DNA: TGTGCCAGCAGTTTACAGTGGCTAGCTGCCTACAATGAGCAGTTCTTC. Translation gives CASSLQWLAAYNEQFF.

J is TRBJ1-1 and V is TRBV7-8; D gene uncertain. The CDR3 sequence is 15 residues long. Germline loops: CDR1 SGHVS, CDR2 FQNEAQ. Deletions cut 1 base from V and 5 bases from J, with 14 bases between. The CDR3 DNA reads TGTGCCAGCAGCTTAGAAAGGGCCGCGGGGACTGAAGCTTTCTTT. This sequence encodes CASSLERAAGTEAFF.

This clone was seen once. The chain carries TRBV9 and TRBJ1-2; no clear D. CDR3 length: 14 residues. V shed 0 bases and J shed 2 bases, with 8 bases lying between them. Germline V CDR1 and CDR2: SGDLS, YYNGEE. The CDR3 spells CASSVGWANYGYTF. The CDR3 DNA sequence: TGTGCCAGCAGCGTAGGGTGGGCGAACTATGGCTACACCTTC.

The chain joins TRBV5-1 to TRBJ2-7; 9 bases are a match to TRBD2. Looked up from germline, CDR1 is SGHRS and CDR2 is YFSETQ. V trimming: 2 bases; J trimming: 6 bases; junction bases outside the gene matches: 9. CDR3 length: 15 residues. The CDR3 is CASSFSIAGAREQYF. The CDR3 DNA is TGCGCCAGCAGCTTCTCGATAGCGGGAGCACGCGAGCAGTACTTC.

This clone was seen more than once but under ten times. V is TRBV6-5 and J is TRBJ1-1; D is uncertain. V was clipped by 0 bases and J by 0 bases, with 8 bases between them. The CDR3 has 15 residues. Germline CDR1 reads MNHEY; CDR2 reads SVGAGI. CDR3 DNA: TGTGCCAGCAGTTACTCCCCTACAGTGAACACTGAAGCTTTCTTT. Its translation: CASSYSPTVNTEAFF.

CDR3 in amino acids: CASSFQQGFVGNTEAFF. The CDR3 nucleotides read TGCGCCAGCAGCTTTCAACAGGGGTTCGTCGGGAACACTGAAGCTTTCTTT. This chain links TRBV5-1 with TRBJ1-1; the match to TRBD1 covers 7 bases. The junction had 11 bases not matched to a gene; V was cut back by 2 bases and J by 1 base. Looked up from germline, CDR1 is SGHRS and CDR2 is YFSETQ. The CDR3 covers 17 residues.

This rearrangement joins TRBV7-3 to TRBJ2-1; TRBD1 aligns across 10 bases. This CDR3 has 18 amino acids. V lost 0 bases, J lost 0 bases, and 5 bases stayed unmatched. In germline, CDR1 is SGHTA, CDR2 FQGTGA. In DNA form, the CDR3 reads TGTGCCAGCAGCTTAACTCGGGACAGGGGAAGCTCCTACAATGAGCAGTTCTTC. Protein product: CASSLTRDRGSSYNEQFF.

The J gene is TRBJ2-1, the V gene TRBV6-1; D unclear. V lost 3 bases, J lost 0 bases, and 9 bases lay in between. The V gene's germline CDR1 is MNHNS and CDR2 SASEGT. The CDR3 has 15 residues. The CDR3 loop reads CASSDRLNSYNEQFF. CDR3 sequence (DNA): TGTGCCAGCAGTGACCGTTTAAACTCCTACAATGAGCAGTTCTTC.

This CDR3 is CAWGVAGGRNEQFF. The CDR3, as DNA: TGTGCCTGGGGGGTCGCGGGAGGTCGGAATGAGCAGTTCTTC. The chain joins TRBV30 to TRBJ2-1, with 8 bases aligning to TRBD2. Germline CDR1 and CDR2: GTSNPN and SVGIG (reference sequence). The CDR3 contains 14 residues. V trimming: 5 bases; J trimming: 7 bases; junction bases outside the gene matches: 10. Supplemented by reference TRBV30 and TRBJ2-1, the full variable domain reads SQTIHQWPATLVQPVGSPLSLECTVEGTSNPNLYWYRQAAGRGLQLLFYSVGIGQISSEVPQNLSASRPQDRQFILSSKKLLLSDSGFYLCAWGVAGGRNEQFFGPGTRLTVL.

In its sample, this clone was seen once. The chain is built from TRBV30 and TRBJ1-6; D might be TRBD1 (5 bases). The CDR3 extends over 16 amino acids. Trimming cost V 5 bases and J 7 bases, with 21 bases left between them. Germline V gives CDR1 GTSNPN, CDR2 SVGIG (reference sequence). DNA of the CDR3: TGTGCCTGGGCAATCACCAGGGACTGGGGGAATTCACCCCTCCACTTT. This translates into CAWAITRDWGNSPLHF.

V is TRBV4-1 and J is TRBJ2-5; weak D call: TRBD1 (7 bases). The CDR3 consists of 16 residues. Germline-derived CDR1 and CDR2 are MGHRA and YSYEKL. The germline V and J ends were trimmed by 2 bases and 3 bases, with 16 bases remaining between them. CDR3 DNA sequence: TGCGCCAGCAGCCAACCCTTTCAGGGGGGAGAAGAGACCCAGTACTTC. Residues: CASSQPFQGGEETQYF.

V is TRBV9 and J is TRBJ2-3; 9 bases align to TRBD2. The J segment lost 5 bases and the V segment lost 1 base, leaving 8 bases of the junction unmatched. CDR1 and CDR2 (germline): SGDLS, YYNGEE. This CDR3 spans 16 amino acids. The CDR3 protein is CASSVLGGRAGDTQYF. DNA of the CDR3: TGTGCCAGCAGCGTATTAGGCGGGAGGGCGGGAGATACGCAGTATTTT. Complete variable domain (other parts from reference TRBV9 and TRBJ2-3): DSGVTQTPKHLITATGQRVTLRCSPRSGDLSVYWYQQSLDQGLQFLIQYYNGEERAKGNILERFSAQQFPDLHSELNLSSLELGDSALYFCASSVLGGRAGDTQYFGPGTRLTVL.